This TCR beta chain was documented in a study of blood T cell repertoires in COVID-19. The overall study: There were acute and convalescent COVID-19 samples, and they came from the United States, Italy and Spain. PBMCs, B-cell-depleted T cells, or T cells were the source of the cDNA or gDNA that made up the material.

The V gene's germline CDR1 is KGHSH and CDR2 LQKENI. The CDR3 totals 16 residues. The ends lost 3 bases at V and 9 bases at J; junction bases unmatched: 5. The repertoire was sequenced with immunoSEQ multiplex PCR; TCRdb's copy has only in-frame clones and lacks some. The sample has some 46,000 clones, 80% to 90% seen once. This clone was seen only once. Sequenced material: peripheral blood. The rearrangement joins TRBV18 to TRBJ2-1; 16 bases are a match to TRBD2. The receptor comes from a woman older than 75 with COVID-19, enrolled during active disease. Written as DNA, the CDR3 is TGTGCCAGCTCACCGATCGGGACTAGCGGGGGGGGTGAGCAGTTCTTC. As protein: CASSPIGTSGGGEQFF. The full variable domain, with the rest looked up from reference TRBV18 and TRBJ2-1, is NAGVMQNPRHLVRRRGQEARLRCSPMKGHSHVYWYRQLPEEGLKFMVYLQKENIIDESGMPKERFSAEFPKEGPSILRIQQVVRGDSAAYFCASSPIGTSGGGEQFFGPGTRLTVL.